One and the same sample provided the 29 T cell receptor beta chains below, sequenced in a study of monozygotic twins with cystic fibrosis. This table comes from immunoSEQ multiplex PCR, and its TCRdb copy is limited to in-frame clones, with some not included. The repertoire holds 34,000 or so clones, more than 90% seen once, with roughly 0.9% in the top ten. The sample consisted of blood. Receptor source: a girl aged 2-10 years with cystic fibrosis.

The chain links TRBV19 to TRBJ2-7; the D is unclear. The germline gives CDR1 LNHDA, CDR2 SQIVND (reference sequence). With 1 base removed from V and 2 bases from J, the gap between germline ends came to 12 bases. The CDR3 has 15 amino acids. In nucleotides, the CDR3 is TGTGCCAGTAGTATAGGGGGTTCCGTAACCTACGAGCAGTACTTC. Its translation is CASSIGGSVTYEQYF.

The chain couples TRBV30 to TRBJ2-1; 7 nucleotides line up with TRBD2. Germline trimming cut 2 bases from V and 1 base from J; bases unmatched to any gene: 5. The CDR3 has 15 residues. CDR1 is GTSNPN and CDR2 is SVGIG in the germline V gene (reference sequence). In DNA, the CDR3 is TGTGCCTGGAGTTCTCTAGCGGATTCCTACAATGAGCAGTTCTTC. As protein: CAWSSLADSYNEQFF.

The chain couples TRBV5-1 to TRBJ1-1; a possible D gene is TRBD1 (5 bases). The CDR3 has 14 amino acids. The germline gives CDR1 SGHRS, CDR2 YFSETQ. The V end was cut by 7 bases, the J end by 2 bases, with 15 bases between. CDR3: CASSAWGFNTEAFF. The CDR3 DNA is TGCGCCAGCTCAGCTTGGGGGTTCAACACTGAAGCTTTCTTT.

The J gene is TRBJ2-6, the V gene TRBV5-1; D is perhaps TRBD2 (5 bases). The CDR3 consists of 15 residues. From germline, CDR1 is SGHRS and CDR2 YFSETQ. The germline V and J ends were trimmed by 7 bases and 1 base, with 12 bases remaining between them. The CDR3 sequence is CASRLRESGANVLTF. The CDR3 bases are TGCGCCAGCCGCCTACGGGAATCTGGGGCCAACGTCCTGACTTTC.

The chain joins TRBV25-1 to TRBJ2-7; D not resolved. The germline CDR1 and CDR2 sequences are MGHDK and SYGVNS. V was shortened by 1 base and J by 3 bases, with 7 bases between the two germline ends. This CDR3 contains 13 residues. This CDR3 is CASSEFDRYEQYF. The DNA of the CDR3 is TGTGCCAGCAGTGAATTCGACCGCTACGAGCAGTACTTC.

CDR3: CAISETGTGWQFF. In DNA, the CDR3 is TGTGCCATCAGTGAGACCGGGACAGGTTGGCAGTTCTTC. The J gene is TRBJ2-1, the V gene TRBV10-3; 8 nucleotides align to TRBD1. CDR3 length: 13 amino acids. The germline V gene encodes CDR1 ENHRY and CDR2 SYGVKD. Trimming took 2 bases from V and 12 from J; bases not matched to a gene: 6.

CDR3 DNA sequence: TGTGCCAGTAGGACAGGGGCTACTGAAGCTTTCTTT. Its protein is CASRTGATEAFF. This chain uses TRBV19 with TRBJ1-1, with 8 bases that match TRBD1. Looked up from germline, CDR1 is LNHDA and CDR2 is SQIVND (reference sequence). The CDR3 extends over 12 amino acids. J gave up 5 bases and V 6 bases, and 2 bases lay outside the gene matches.

This chain connects TRBV6-5 to TRBJ2-7; 9 bases are a match to TRBD1. Germline V CDR1 and CDR2: MNHEY, SVGAGI. The V gene end was trimmed by 0 bases and the J gene end by 6 bases; junction bases not matched to a gene: 9. CDR3 size: 16 residues. CDR3 amino acids: CASSYSPTGTGSEQYF. DNA for the CDR3: TGTGCCAGCAGTTACTCCCCTACCGGGACAGGGTCCGAGCAGTACTTC.

The chain combines TRBV5-4 with TRBJ2-3; 8 nucleotides agree with TRBD1. The germline CDR1 and CDR2 sequences are SGHNT and YYREEE (reference sequence). Trimming at V came to 1 base and at J to 1 base, leaving 14 bases not matched to a gene. The CDR3 is 19 residues long. In DNA, the CDR3 is TGTGCCAGCAGCTTGTGGTACGGGACAGGTAATATAGGCACAGATACGCAGTATTTT. Translation: CASSLWYGTGNIGTDTQYF.

This clone was counted a single time. This chain links TRBV5-1 with TRBJ2-3; 8 bases align to TRBD2. V trimming: 2 bases; J trimming: 0 bases; junction bases outside the gene matches: 2. This CDR3 is 15 amino acids long. Germline assignment: CDR1 SGHRS and CDR2 YFSETQ. The CDR3 coding sequence is TGCGCCAGCAGCTTCGGCGGGGGGAGCACAGATACGCAGTATTTT. As protein: CASSFGGGSTDTQYF.

This sequence joins TRBV11-3 and TRBJ1-1, with 7 bases matching TRBD1. Germline V gives CDR1 SGHNT, CDR2 YENEEA. J was trimmed by 7 bases and V by 3 bases; bases with no gene match: 5. The CDR3 has 13 amino acids. CDR3 in DNA: TGTGCCAGCAGCTTGGTCCGGGACAGTGAAGCTTTCTTT. The encoded protein is CASSLVRDSEAFF.

The V gene is TRBV28, the J gene TRBJ2-2; TRBD1 agrees at 7 bases. The CDR3 is 12 residues long. With 6 bases clipped from V and 6 bases from J, the junction kept 1 base outside the gene matches. Germline loops: CDR1 MDHEN, CDR2 SYDVKM. The CDR3 is CASRQGAGELFF. The CDR3 bases are TGTGCCAGCAGGCAGGGGGCCGGGGAGCTGTTTTTT.

The chain employs TRBV18 and TRBJ2-3; TRBD2 matches 10 bases. Germline loops: CDR1 KGHSH, CDR2 LQKENI. After removal of 6 bases from V and 1 base from J, the junction contained 4 bases not matched to a gene. The CDR3 extends over 15 amino acids. Here the CDR3 DNA reads TGTGCCAGCTCGAGGACTAGCGGAGGCACAGATACGCAGTATTTT. Amino acids: CASSRTSGGTDTQYF. Using reference TRBV18 and TRBJ2-3 for the parts outside the CDR3, the full variable domain is NAGVMQNPRHLVRRRGQEARLRCSPMKGHSHVYWYRQLPEEGLKFMVYLQKENIIDESGMPKERFSAEFPKEGPSILRIQQVVRGDSAAYFCASSRTSGGTDTQYFGPGTRLTVL.

The rearrangement uses TRBV11-2 and TRBJ2-5; D call uncertain. V gave up 7 bases and J gave up 5 bases, with 17 bases separating them. This CDR3 region has 14 residues. The germline gives CDR1 SGHAT, CDR2 FQNNGV. The CDR3 bases are TGTGCCAGCAACCCGGGCTATTCGGTTGAGACCCAGTACTTC. Translated, it gives CASNPGYSVETQYF.

The rearrangement joins TRBV7-9 to TRBJ2-7, with D perhaps assigned TRBD1 or TRBD2 (5 bases each). Germline V gene lookup returns CDR1 SEHNR and CDR2 FQNEAQ (reference sequence). Trimming stripped 5 bases from V and 6 bases from J, with 17 bases between. This CDR3 is built from 14 residues. The CDR3 nucleotides are TGTGCCAGCAGCCCCCGACAGAGTGGGGGCGAGCAGTACTTC. It codes for CASSPRQSGGEQYF.

This chain joins TRBV6-5 and TRBJ2-6; a possible D gene is TRBD1 (6 bases). The germline V gene encodes CDR1 MNHEY and CDR2 SVGAGI. The CDR3 extends over 15 amino acids. Trimming cost V 5 bases and J 2 bases, with 10 bases left between them. CDR3 sequence reads: CASSLRGTGANVLTF. CDR3 coding DNA: TGTGCCAGCAGTCTCAGGGGTACTGGGGCCAACGTCCTGACTTTC.

Written as DNA, the CDR3 is TGTGCCAGCAGCCGGGACTACTTCTCCTACGAGCAGTACTTC. Protein product: CASSRDYFSYEQYF. The gene calls are TRBV9 and TRBJ2-7, with 7 bases matching TRBD2. This CDR3 contains 14 residues. With 4 bases clipped from V and 0 bases from J, the junction kept 4 bases outside the gene matches. The V gene's germline CDR1 is SGDLS and CDR2 YYNGEE. Combining the CDR3 with reference TRBV9 and TRBJ2-7 gives the whole variable domain DSGVTQTPKHLITATGQRVTLRCSPRSGDLSVYWYQQSLDQGLQFLIQYYNGEERAKGNILERFSAQQFPDLHSELNLSSLELGDSALYFCASSRDYFSYEQYFGPGTRLTVT.

The J gene is TRBJ2-3, the V gene TRBV5-1; 9 nucleotides agree with TRBD2. The V gene end was trimmed by 3 bases and the J gene end by 1 base; junction bases not matched to a gene: 9. CDR1 and CDR2 (germline): SGHRS, YFSETQ. This CDR3 spans 17 amino acids. Here the CDR3 DNA reads TGCGCCAGCAGCTCCCCCGGGGGACTAGCACGCACAGATACGCAGTATTTT. Translating gives CASSSPGGLARTDTQYF.

The chain links TRBV5-1 to TRBJ2-7; D unclear. CDR3 size: 15 residues. V dropped 2 bases and J dropped 2 bases, with 14 bases sitting between them. Per the germline V gene, CDR1 is SGHRS and CDR2 is YFSETQ. CDR3 nucleotides: TGCGCCAGCAGCTTAGCCCAGCGAGGAGCCTACGAGCAGTACTTC. It yields the protein CASSLAQRGAYEQYF.

The chain is built from TRBV14 and TRBJ1-2; tentatively, D is TRBD1 (5 bases). The CDR3 has 13 residues. Trimming took off 4 bases at V and 8 bases at J, with 14 bases between the two ends. Germline CDR1 is SGHDN and CDR2 is FVKESK. The CDR3 sequence: CASSPGTGPGYTF. CDR3 sequence (DNA): TGTGCCAGCAGCCCGGGGACCGGACCGGGCTACACCTTC.

This chain uses TRBV14 with TRBJ2-7, with D perhaps matching TRBD1 or TRBD2 (6 bases each). The CDR3 runs to 11 residues. V dropped 4 bases and J dropped 6 bases, with 7 bases sitting between them. Germline assignment: CDR1 SGHDN and CDR2 FVKESK. CDR3 DNA: TGTGCCAGCAGCCGGGGGGCCGAGCAGTACTTC. This sequence encodes CASSRGAEQYF.

This chain connects TRBV2 to TRBJ2-1; 10 positions agree with TRBD1. V lost 6 bases and J lost 9; bases outside the gene matches: 2. Germline V gene sequence: CDR1 SNHLY, CDR2 FYNNEI. The CDR3 has 12 amino acids. In DNA form, the CDR3 reads TGTGCCAGCAGGCGACAGGGGGCTGAGCAGTTCTTC. Translation: CASRRQGAEQFF.

V is TRBV6-6 and J is TRBJ1-5; TRBD1 aligns across 7 bases. The germline V gene has CDR1 MNHNY and CDR2 SVGAGI (reference sequence). The CDR3 covers 15 residues. J lost 9 bases, V lost 6 bases, and 14 bases had no gene match. Here the CDR3 reads CASRRDRAISWPQHF. CDR3 coding DNA: TGTGCCAGCAGAAGAGACAGGGCTATTTCATGGCCCCAGCATTTT.

CDR3 bases: TGTGCCAGCTCACCAGCCGGACAGGGCCCCACTGCTAACTATGGCTACACCTTC. Amino acids: CASSPAGQGPTANYGYTF. The chain is built from TRBV18 and TRBJ1-2; 8 nucleotides agree with TRBD1. This CDR3 spans 18 amino acids. The junction had 11 bases not matched to a gene; V was cut back by 2 bases and J by 0 bases. Per the germline V gene, CDR1 is KGHSH and CDR2 is LQKENI.

This clone occurred once. V and J are TRBV12-5 and TRBJ1-5; the match to TRBD1 covers 8 bases. Trimming removed 7 bases from V and 0 bases from J; junction bases left unmatched: 5. The germline V gene encodes CDR1 LGHNT and CDR2 FRNRAP. The length of the CDR3 is 15 residues. The CDR3 reads CASDPTGDSNQPQHF. The CDR3 nucleotides read TGTGCTAGTGACCCGACAGGGGATAGCAATCAGCCCCAGCATTTT.

The chain is built from TRBV6-5 and TRBJ1-1, with TRBD1 as a possible D gene (6 bases). From germline, CDR1 is MNHEY and CDR2 SVGAGI. CDR3 length: 14 residues. V was cut by 2 bases and J by 5 bases, with 12 bases left in between. This chain's CDR3 is CASSYGEQGTEAFF. DNA of the CDR3: TGTGCCAGCAGTTACGGTGAGCAGGGGACTGAAGCTTTCTTT.

This chain links TRBV4-1 with TRBJ2-3, with no clear D. From germline, CDR1 is MGHRA and CDR2 YSYEKL. Trimming removed 0 bases at V and 2 bases at J, with 6 bases between. The CDR3 has 14 amino acids. The CDR3 bases are TGCGCCAGCAGCCAAGATAGGAACACAGATACGCAGTATTTT. This encodes CASSQDRNTDTQYF.

This rearrangement joins TRBV4-1 to TRBJ2-7; TRBD2 agrees at 15 bases. The CDR3 contains 18 residues. Germline V gene lookup returns CDR1 MGHRA and CDR2 YSYEKL. Losses at the gene ends were 2 bases for V and 0 bases for J; bases not matched to a gene: 5. This CDR3 is CASSQSPGLAGGSYEQYF. The CDR3, as DNA: TGCGCCAGCAGCCAAAGTCCGGGACTAGCGGGAGGCTCCTACGAGCAGTACTTC.

DNA of the CDR3: TGTGCCAGCAGCCCGGGACAGGGGATTTTTAATGGCTACACCTTC. It encodes CASSPGQGIFNGYTF. The genes are TRBV7-9 and TRBJ1-2, with TRBD1 matching over 10 bases. The germline V gene has CDR1 SEHNR and CDR2 FQNEAQ (reference sequence). The V segment lost 5 bases and the J segment 6 bases; nucleotides outside the gene matches: 9. The CDR3 is 15 amino acids.